This TCR beta chain was identified in a study of blood T cell repertoires in COVID-19. Sequencing used immunoSEQ multiplex PCR; TCRdb keeps in-frame clones, though not all of them. Seen here are more than 110,000 clones, 84% observed once, and the top ten hold approximately 5.8%. CDR3 length equals 16 residues. With V trimmed by 0 bases and J by 5 bases, 7 bases remained unmatched. CDR1 is SGHAT, CDR2 FQNNGV, per germline. Sequencing was performed on peripheral blood. The V call is TRBV11-2, the J call TRBJ2-5, with 9 bases aligning to TRBD2. This TCR came from a human donor in a cohort sampled during active COVID-19. The CDR3 DNA reads TGTGCCAGCAGCTTAGAAGAGCTAGCGGGGAAGGAGACCCAGTACTTC. Its translation: CASSLEELAGKETQYF.